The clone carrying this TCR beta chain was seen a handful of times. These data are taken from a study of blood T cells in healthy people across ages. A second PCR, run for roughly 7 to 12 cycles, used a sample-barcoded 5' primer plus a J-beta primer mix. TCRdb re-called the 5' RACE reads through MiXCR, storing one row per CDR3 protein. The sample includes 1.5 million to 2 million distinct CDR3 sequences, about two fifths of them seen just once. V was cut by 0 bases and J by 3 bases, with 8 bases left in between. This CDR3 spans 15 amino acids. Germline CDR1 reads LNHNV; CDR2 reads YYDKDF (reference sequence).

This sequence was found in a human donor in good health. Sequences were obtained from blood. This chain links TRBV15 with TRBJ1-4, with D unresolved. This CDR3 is CATSRDLNANEKLFF. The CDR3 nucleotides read TGTGCCACCAGCAGAGATCTGAACGCTAATGAAAAACTGTTTTTT. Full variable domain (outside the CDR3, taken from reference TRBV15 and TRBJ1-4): DAMVIQNPRYQVTQFGKPVTLSCSQTLNHNVMYWYQQKSSQAPKLLFHYYDKDFNNEADTPDNFQSRRPNTSFCFLDIRSPGLGDTAMYLCATSRDLNANEKLFFGSGTQLSVL.